This T cell receptor (beta chain) came from a study of blood T cell repertoires in COVID-19. About the research overall: COVID-19 samples from acute and convalescent phases originated in the United States, Italy and Spain. Nucleic acid was either cDNA or gDNA, and it came from T cells, B-cell-depleted T cells, or PBMCs.

This CDR3 contains 13 residues. The V gene lost 5 bases and the J gene lost 7 bases, with 14 bases spanning the gap. Germline CDR1 MNHEY, CDR2 SVGAGI. Authors' methods: Reference gene primer amplification gave estimated nucleated cell counts. This table comes from immunoSEQ multiplex PCR, and its TCRdb copy is limited to in-frame clones, with some not included. The D gene and trimming were derived from the DNA, and the V and J assignments and clone size from that table. The sample lists under 200,000 clones, 70% to 90% occurring once. The V and J genes are TRBV6-5 and TRBJ1-1; TRBD1 might be the D (6 bases). The TCR sequence derives from a woman in her 70s with acute or convalescent COVID-19. The source material was peripheral blood. Here the CDR3 reads CASSPDRLGEAFF. CDR3 bases: TGTGCCAGCAGTCCCGACAGGCTCGGTGAAGCTTTCTTT.